This entry lists 2 T cell receptor beta chains sequenced from one sample in a study of T-cell memory formation after mild COVID-19. Each CDR3 protein gets one entry after TCRdb re-called the 5' RACE reads with MiXCR. The sample yields roughly 300,000 distinct CDR3 sequences, 7% to 10% seen once. The specimen sequenced was PBMCs or a T cell subset sorted from them (not recorded which). These receptors all stem from a young man who had mild COVID-19 (a few samples of this study predate the infection). Cell type and time point are not known.

The CDR3 here is CASSSDRGTGELFF. CDR3 DNA sequence: TGTGCCAGTAGTTCGGACAGGGGCACCGGGGAGCTGTTTTTT. The chain joins TRBV19 to TRBJ2-2, with TRBD1 matching over 9 bases. The germline gives CDR1 LNHDA, CDR2 SQIVND (reference sequence). V dropped 5 bases and J dropped 4; count of bases not matched to a gene: 2. The CDR3 is 14 residues long.

There are many counts of this clonotype. This sequence joins TRBV2 and TRBJ1-2; D remains ambiguous. Germline loops: CDR1 SNHLY, CDR2 FYNNEI. This CDR3 is built from 12 residues. Trimming removed 4 bases from V and 2 bases from J, with 5 bases in between. The CDR3 DNA sequence: TGTGCCAGCAGTGTGGGAAACTATGGCTACACCTTC. Protein product: CASSVGNYGYTF.